The 27 T cell receptor beta chains given below trace back to one sample, sequenced in a study of cytomegalovirus exposure and HLA in healthy donors. 60 Vbeta and 13 Jbeta primers were used in PCR. The table came from immunoSEQ multiplex PCR; TCRdb's copy has only in-frame clones and leaves some out. The sample records some 180,000 clones, roughly 13% being singletons. The sequenced material came from PBMCs. These receptors were collected from a man aged 50 to 60 in good health and CMV-seropositive.

This clone was found a few times. V gene TRBV19 combines with J gene TRBJ2-5; D gene ambiguous. Trimming shortened V by 3 bases and J by 5 bases, and 10 bases separated the two germline ends. This CDR3 has 13 amino acids. The germline V gene has CDR1 LNHDA and CDR2 SQIVND (reference sequence). CDR3 in amino acids: CASSMSTRETQYF. The CDR3 DNA sequence: TGTGCCAGTAGTATGTCTACTCGGGAGACCCAGTACTTC.

V usage is TRBV27 and J usage is TRBJ2-1, with TRBD2 matching 10 bases. After removal of 10 bases from V and 7 bases from J, the junction contained 10 bases not matched to a gene. The germline V gene has CDR1 MNHEY and CDR2 SMNVEV (reference sequence). The CDR3 is 14 residues long. The CDR3 DNA sequence: TGTGCCACTTGGGCTAGCGGGGGAGCAAATGAGCAGTTCTTC. It codes for CATWASGGANEQFF.

This clone was picked up a small number of times. The V gene is TRBV4-3, the J gene TRBJ2-1; TRBD2 matches at 12 bases. The CDR3 runs 21 residues. Germline values: CDR1 LGHNA, CDR2 YSLEER. The V and J ends lost 0 bases and 3 bases, in that order; junction bases with no gene match: 15. CDR3 sequence: CASSQEKLAGGTTNLYNEQFF. The CDR3 DNA is TGCGCCAGCAGCCAAGAAAAACTAGCGGGGGGCACCACTAACCTCTACAATGAGCAGTTCTTC.

V and J are TRBV13 and TRBJ2-1; a possible D gene is TRBD2 (6 bases). The CDR3 loop spans 13 amino acids. Per germline, CDR1 PRHDT and CDR2 FYEKMQ (reference sequence). V gave up 3 bases and J gave up 7 bases, with 10 bases separating them. This CDR3 reads CASSFGRQNEQFF. The CDR3 DNA reads as TGTGCCAGCAGCTTCGGGAGACAGAATGAGCAGTTCTTC.

The genes are TRBV27 and TRBJ2-1, with 12 bases that match TRBD2. Germline-derived CDR1 and CDR2 are MNHEY and SMNVEV (reference sequence). The CDR3 consists of 14 residues. V trimming: 7 bases; J trimming: 6 bases; junction bases outside the gene matches: 4. The CDR3 nucleotides read TGTGCCAGCACTAGCGGGGGGGGGTTCAATGAGCAGTTCTTC. The encoded protein is CASTSGGGFNEQFF.

This clone was counted only a few times. The rearrangement uses TRBV6-6 and TRBJ1-2; 9 bases map to TRBD1. Germline V CDR1 and CDR2: MNHNY, SVGAGI (reference sequence). After removal of 4 bases from V and 6 bases from J, the junction contained 6 bases not matched to a gene. This CDR3 is 14 amino acids long. CDR3 residues: CASSLDRGGDGYTF. The CDR3, as DNA: TGTGCCAGCAGTTTGGACAGGGGAGGAGATGGCTACACCTTC.

A few counts support this clone. The chain joins TRBV5-5 to TRBJ1-1; 9 bases line up with TRBD1. CDR3 length equals 14 residues. Germline CDR1 reads SGHKS; CDR2 reads YYEKEE (reference sequence). V shed 1 base and J 7 bases; nucleotides not matched to a gene: 5. The CDR3 reads CASSLRDRAGEAFF. DNA of the CDR3: TGTGCCAGCAGCTTGAGGGACAGGGCTGGTGAAGCTTTCTTT.

This clone was seen more than once but under ten times. The V and J genes are TRBV5-1 and TRBJ2-3; 7 bases are a match to TRBD1. V shed 4 bases, J shed 0 bases, and the junction held 8 bases outside the gene matches. CDR1 is SGHRS, CDR2 YFSETQ, per germline. CDR3 length: 16 residues. CDR3 region: CASSRAGTESTDTQYF. The CDR3 DNA reads as TGCGCCAGCAGCCGCGCCGGGACAGAGAGCACAGATACGCAGTATTTT. The full variable domain, in which reference TRBV5-1 and TRBJ2-3 provide the parts outside the CDR3, is KAGVTQTPRYLIKTRGQQVTLSCSPISGHRSVSWYQQTPGQGLQFLFEYFSETQRNKGNFPGRFSGRQFSNSRSEMNVSTLELGDSALYLCASSRAGTESTDTQYFGPGTRLTVL.

This clone has more than one count but fewer than ten. This chain joins TRBV5-1 and TRBJ2-3; TRBD2 matches at 12 bases. J lost 5 bases, V lost 1 base, and 8 bases had no gene match. The CDR3 contains 17 residues. From germline, CDR1 is SGHRS and CDR2 YFSETQ. For the CDR3, the DNA is TGCGCCAGCAGCTTGACTAGCGGGGGGCCTGAAGGAGATACGCAGTATTTT. It specifies CASSLTSGGPEGDTQYF. Full variable domain (outside the CDR3, taken from reference TRBV5-1 and TRBJ2-3): KAGVTQTPRYLIKTRGQQVTLSCSPISGHRSVSWYQQTPGQGLQFLFEYFSETQRNKGNFPGRFSGRQFSNSRSEMNVSTLELGDSALYLCASSLTSGGPEGDTQYFGPGTRLTVL.

This clone was seen more than once but under ten times. This chain links TRBV27 with TRBJ1-1; tentatively, D is TRBD1 (6 bases). Germline CDR1 reads MNHEY; CDR2 reads SMNVEV (reference sequence). V dropped 1 base and J dropped 12 bases, with 18 bases sitting between them. The CDR3 has 14 residues. CDR3 nucleotides: TGTGCCAGCAGTTTATGGGGGGGCCCAGGTGGGACTTTCTTT. Its translation is CASSLWGGPGGTFF.

This clone has only a few counts. CDR3 bases: TGTGCCAGCAGTCTTCCGGGACAGGGATCTTACGAGCAGTACGTC. Translation gives CASSLPGQGSYEQYV. The V gene is TRBV6-5, the J gene TRBJ2-7; 9 bases are shared with TRBD1. With 5 bases clipped from V and 4 bases from J, the junction kept 9 bases outside the gene matches. The CDR3 covers 15 residues. Germline V gene data show CDR1 as MNHEY and CDR2 as SVGAGI.

The V gene is TRBV29-1, the J gene TRBJ2-1; possibly TRBD1 for D (6 bases). This CDR3 comprises 17 residues. V was shortened by 0 bases and J by 5 bases, with 20 bases between the two germline ends. Germline CDR1 and CDR2: SQVTM and ANQGSEA. CDR3 region: CSVEDSGRTVGDNEQFF. Here the CDR3 DNA reads TGCAGCGTTGAAGATTCGGGAAGGACAGTAGGCGACAATGAGCAGTTCTTC.

This clone showed up just a few times. This CDR3 is CASSVAGAPYGYTF. CDR3 nucleotide sequence: TGTGCCAGCAGCGTTGCAGGGGCGCCCTATGGCTACACCTTC. V is TRBV9 and J is TRBJ1-2; maybe TRBD1 (6 bases). The germline gives CDR1 SGDLS, CDR2 YYNGEE. The V gene lost 2 bases and the J gene lost 4 bases, with 12 bases spanning the gap. The length of the CDR3 is 14 residues.

V is TRBV4-1 and J is TRBJ1-1, with D tentatively TRBD1 (5 bases). The CDR3 has 16 residues. V was pared by 1 base and J by 1 base, with 13 bases between. Per germline, CDR1 MGHRA and CDR2 YSYEKL. The CDR3 bases are TGCGCCAGCAGCCAAGTCCTCAGGGCCACGAACACTGAAGCTTTCTTT. Translating it yields CASSQVLRATNTEAFF.

This chain links TRBV28 with TRBJ1-2, with D perhaps matching TRBD1 (5 bases). V lost 7 bases and J lost 4, with 19 bases in between. Germline CDR1 is MDHEN and CDR2 is SYDVKM. This CDR3 has 15 residues. CDR3 coding DNA: TGTGCCAGCACCGGGGGGGGTATCACGGGCTATGGCTACACCTTC. Its translation is CASTGGGITGYGYTF.

This chain joins TRBV28 and TRBJ2-7, with no clear D. The CDR3 sequence is 13 residues long. Trimming pared 8 bases from V and 3 bases from J, leaving 14 bases between. Looked up from germline, CDR1 is MDHEN and CDR2 is SYDVKM. CDR3 protein: CASPLYRNYEQYV. The CDR3 bases are TGTGCCAGCCCCCTATATCGAAACTACGAGCAGTACGTC.

This chain connects TRBV7-9 to TRBJ2-3, with 7 bases aligning to TRBD1. CDR3 length: 15 amino acids. After removal of 5 bases from V and 0 bases from J, the junction contained 5 bases not matched to a gene. Germline V gene lookup returns CDR1 SEHNR and CDR2 FQNEAQ (reference sequence). This CDR3 is CASSLWGQSTDTQYF. Here the CDR3 DNA reads TGTGCCAGCAGCCTTTGGGGACAGAGCACAGATACGCAGTATTTT.

J is TRBJ1-1 and V is TRBV27; TRBD1 matches at 8 bases. The CDR3 runs 14 residues. CDR1 MNHEY and CDR2 SMNVEV come from the germline V gene (reference sequence). The ends lost 8 bases at V and 5 bases at J; junction bases unmatched: 10. The CDR3 protein is CASARDRGGTEAFF. CDR3 nucleotide sequence: TGTGCCAGCGCACGAGACAGGGGAGGGACTGAAGCTTTCTTT.

This clone was detected only a few times. V and J are TRBV7-6 and TRBJ1-1; 7 bases are shared with TRBD1. This CDR3 has 13 amino acids. Germline assignment: CDR1 SGHVS and CDR2 FNYEAQ. V shed 5 bases, J shed 6 bases, and the junction held 6 bases outside the gene matches. CDR3 amino acids: CASSLDRVAEAFF. In DNA form, the CDR3 reads TGTGCCAGCAGCCTTGACAGGGTAGCTGAAGCTTTCTTT.

Worth noting for this clone: The sample contains more than one DNA sequence encoding this CDR3. The chain is built from TRBV5-6 and TRBJ1-2, with 9 bases identical to TRBD1. This CDR3 has 16 amino acids. The germline CDR1 and CDR2 sequences are SGHDT and YYEEEE. Trimming removed 1 base from V and 6 bases from J; junction bases left unmatched: 10. The CDR3 bases are TGTGCCAGCAGCTTGATCCTGGACAGGGGTAGGGATGGCTACACCTTC. Translation: CASSLILDRGRDGYTF. Filled out from reference TRBV5-6 and TRBJ1-2, the complete variable domain reads DAGVTQSPTHLIKTRGQQVTLRCSPKSGHDTVSWYQQALGQGPQFIFQYYEEEERQRGNFPDRFSGHQFPNYSSELNVNALLLGDSALYLCASSLILDRGRDGYTFGSGTRLTVV.

The chain recombines TRBV4-3 with TRBJ2-1; no definite D call. Trimming removed 1 base at V and 15 bases at J, with 13 bases between. The CDR3 contains 12 residues. Germline assignment: CDR1 LGHNA and CDR2 YSLEER. As DNA, the CDR3 is TGCGCCAGCAGCCAAGGGTCCGGTCGTCTGTTCTTC. It yields the protein CASSQGSGRLFF.

The V call is TRBV7-8, the J call TRBJ1-2; unclear D gene. Trimming took off 0 bases at V and 8 bases at J, with 13 bases between the two ends. The CDR3 is 14 amino acids. Germline CDR1 reads SGHVS; CDR2 reads FQNEAQ. CDR3: CASSLAGSGGGYTF. CDR3 coding DNA: TGTGCCAGCAGCTTAGCGGGGTCCGGCGGGGGCTACACCTTC.

This clone has more than one count but fewer than ten. In the same sample, other DNA sequences code for this CDR3. The CDR3: CSVDTEGAEAFF. The CDR3, as DNA: TGCAGCGTGGATACCGAGGGAGCTGAAGCTTTCTTT. The chain is built from TRBV29-1 and TRBJ1-1, with D hard to call. Germline-derived CDR1 and CDR2 are SQVTM and ANQGSEA. Trimming cost V 6 bases and J 6 bases, with 14 bases left between them. This CDR3 has 12 amino acids.

This clone has more than one count but fewer than ten. Here the CDR3 DNA reads TGTGCCAGTAGTATAGGCCAGGGGTTACATCAGCCCCAGCATTTT. Translation: CASSIGQGLHQPQHF. The gene calls are TRBV19 and TRBJ1-5; the D gene is possibly TRBD1 (6 bases). The CDR3 loop spans 15 amino acids. Trimming removed 1 base from V and 5 bases from J, with 12 bases in between. CDR1 and CDR2 (germline): LNHDA, SQIVND (reference sequence).

This chain uses TRBV2 with TRBJ1-5; D is undetermined. V was shortened by 2 bases and J by 1 base, with 9 bases between the two germline ends. The CDR3 runs to 15 residues. CDR1 and CDR2 (germline): SNHLY, FYNNEI. In DNA, the CDR3 is TGTGCCAGCAGTGAATACGAGGTGAGCAATCAGCCCCAGCATTTT. Its translation: CASSEYEVSNQPQHF.

The chain carries TRBV6-1 and TRBJ1-1; D call uncertain. The CDR3 has 13 residues. Trimming took 2 bases from V and 5 from J, leaving 9 bases between them. CDR1 is MNHNS, CDR2 SASEGT, per germline. For the CDR3, the DNA is TGTGCCAGCAGTGAAACAGTACGAACTGAAGCTTTCTTT. Encoded protein: CASSETVRTEAFF.

This clone occurred a few times. The genes are TRBV7-2 and TRBJ2-3; D unclear. CDR1 is SGHTA, CDR2 FQGNSA, per germline. This CDR3 contains 12 residues. V was trimmed by 5 bases and J by 10 bases, leaving 13 bases between them. CDR3: CASSQRLNPQYF. The CDR3 DNA reads as TGTGCCAGCAGCCAGAGGCTGAATCCGCAGTATTTT.